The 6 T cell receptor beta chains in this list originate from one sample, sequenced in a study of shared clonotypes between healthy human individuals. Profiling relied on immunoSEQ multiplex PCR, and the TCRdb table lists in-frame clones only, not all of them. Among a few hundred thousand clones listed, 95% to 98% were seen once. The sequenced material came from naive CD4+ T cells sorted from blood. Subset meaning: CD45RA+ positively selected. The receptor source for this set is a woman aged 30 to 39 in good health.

CDR3 DNA: TGTGCCAGCAGTAAGGGGTTGGAGGGGCAACTGTTTTTT. Protein product: CASSKGLEGQLFF. The chain combines TRBV6-6 with TRBJ1-4, with a weak D call TRBD1 (5 bases). V was shortened by 5 bases and J by 12 bases, with 16 bases between the two germline ends. Germline lookup yields CDR1 MNHNY and CDR2 SVGAGI (reference sequence). This CDR3 contains 13 residues.

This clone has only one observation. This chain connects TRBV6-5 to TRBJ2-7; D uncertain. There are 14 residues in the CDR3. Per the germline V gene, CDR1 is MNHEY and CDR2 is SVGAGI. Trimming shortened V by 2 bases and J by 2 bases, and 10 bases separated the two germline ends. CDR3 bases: TGTGCCAGCAGTTACAGGCCAGGCCCCTACGAGCAGTACTTC. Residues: CASSYRPGPYEQYF.

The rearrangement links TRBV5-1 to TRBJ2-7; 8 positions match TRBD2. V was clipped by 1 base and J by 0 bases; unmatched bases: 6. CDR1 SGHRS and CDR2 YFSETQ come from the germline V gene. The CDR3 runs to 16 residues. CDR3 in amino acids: CASSLTSSGLSYEQYF. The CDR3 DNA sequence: TGCGCCAGCAGCTTGACTTCTAGCGGGCTCTCCTACGAGCAGTACTTC.

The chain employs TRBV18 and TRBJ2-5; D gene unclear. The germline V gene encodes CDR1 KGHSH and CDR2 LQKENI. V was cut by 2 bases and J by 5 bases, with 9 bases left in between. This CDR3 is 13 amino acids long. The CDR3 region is CASSPGWRETQYF. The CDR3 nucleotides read TGTGCCAGCTCACCAGGATGGCGGGAGACCCAGTACTTC.

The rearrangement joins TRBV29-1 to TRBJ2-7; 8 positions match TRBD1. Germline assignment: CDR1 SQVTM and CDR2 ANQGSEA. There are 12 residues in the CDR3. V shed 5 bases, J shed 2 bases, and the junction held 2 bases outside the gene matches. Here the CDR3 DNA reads TGCAGCGTTCAACAGGGGGCCTACGAGCAGTACTTC. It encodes CSVQQGAYEQYF.

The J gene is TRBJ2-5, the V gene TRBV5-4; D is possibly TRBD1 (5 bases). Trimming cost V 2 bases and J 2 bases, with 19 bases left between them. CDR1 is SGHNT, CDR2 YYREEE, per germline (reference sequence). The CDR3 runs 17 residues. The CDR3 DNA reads TGTGCCAGCAGCTTTATCCCTGGGGCCAATTATCAAGAGACCCAGTACTTC. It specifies CASSFIPGANYQETQYF.